This is a list of T cell receptor beta chains from one sample in a study of cytotoxic CD8 clonotypes in ibrutinib-treated CLL. Clones were sequenced by immunoSEQ multiplex PCR, and TCRdb holds only the in-frame ones, with some missing. The top ten hold around 5.8% of the sample, which has just over 65,000 clones, approximately 70% seen once. This specimen was PBMCs, taken after 12 months of ibrutinib treatment. The receptors originated from a human donor with chronic lymphocytic leukemia. Both conserved end residues are part of each CDR3. Each record gives: clone size, J gene, D gene, V gene, CDR3 DNA, CDR3 protein. A D gene is named only where the DNA matches it firmly. Clone size is stated in some rows and not others, as once, few, many or a class when expanded.

clone_size: few; j_call: TRBJ1-5; d_call: .; v_call: TRBV9; cdr3_nt: TGTGCCAGCAGCGGAAACAGGGCGAATCAGCCCCAGCATTTT; cdr3_aa: CASSGNRANQPQHF
clone_size: .; j_call: TRBJ1-5; d_call: .; v_call: TRBV5-6; cdr3_nt: TGTGCCAGCAGCTTGTTTGGGGGTACCCGTCAGCCCCAGCATTTT; cdr3_aa: CASSLFGGTRQPQHF
clone_size: .; j_call: TRBJ2-7; d_call: TRBD1; v_call: TRBV5-1; cdr3_nt: TGCGCCAGCACCCAGACAGGGTCCTACGAGCAGTACTTC; cdr3_aa: CASTQTGSYEQYF
clone_size: .; j_call: TRBJ1-3; d_call: TRBD1; v_call: TRBV30; cdr3_nt: TGTGCCTGCCGGACAGGAGGAAACACCATATATTTT; cdr3_aa: CACRTGGNTIYF
clone_size: once; j_call: TRBJ2-5; d_call: TRBD2; v_call: TRBV6-6; cdr3_nt: TGTGCCAGCAGTTACCGGCGGACTAGCCGAGAAGAGACCCAGTACTTC; cdr3_aa: CASSYRRTSREETQYF
clone_size: .; j_call: TRBJ1-2; d_call: .; v_call: TRBV18; cdr3_nt: TGTGCCACTCGCTCCGAGGGGGGGCACTATGGCTACACCTTC; cdr3_aa: CATRSEGGHYGYTF
clone_size: .; j_call: TRBJ2-7; d_call: .; v_call: TRBV6-6; cdr3_nt: TGTGCCAGCAGGCCCGCCCGACAGAGCTCCTACGAGCAGTACTTC; cdr3_aa: CASRPARQSSYEQYF
clone_size: .; j_call: TRBJ1-2; d_call: TRBD1; v_call: TRBV7-2; cdr3_nt: TGTGCCAGCAGCCTACAGGGGGCGCAAGGTGGCTACACCTTC; cdr3_aa: CASSLQGAQGGYTF
clone_size: .; j_call: TRBJ2-3; d_call: .; v_call: TRBV7-9; cdr3_nt: TGTGCCAGCAGCCAGAAAGATCGTAACGGGCCCCATACGCAGTATTTT; cdr3_aa: CASSQKDRNGPHTQYF
clone_size: .; j_call: TRBJ1-2; d_call: .; v_call: TRBV30; cdr3_nt: TGTGCCTGGAGCCTCAGGGCTGGCTACACCTTC; cdr3_aa: CAWSLRAGYTF
clone_size: .; j_call: TRBJ1-2; d_call: .; v_call: TRBV30; cdr3_nt: TGTGCCTGGAGTGTAAGCCAGAACTATGGCTACACCTTC; cdr3_aa: CAWSVSQNYGYTF
clone_size: .; j_call: TRBJ2-7; d_call: TRBD1; v_call: TRBV2; cdr3_nt: TGTGCCAGCAACCTTGGGACAGGGGGGGAGCAGTACTTC; cdr3_aa: CASNLGTGGEQYF
clone_size: .; j_call: TRBJ2-5; d_call: .; v_call: TRBV5-1; cdr3_nt: TGCGCCAGCAGCTTGAACCGCTTGCCGGGGGAGACCCAGTACTTC; cdr3_aa: CASSLNRLPGETQYF
clone_size: .; j_call: TRBJ1-1; d_call: .; v_call: TRBV18; cdr3_nt: TGTGCCAGCTCACCAACGGGGGGGGACACTGAAGCTTTCTTT; cdr3_aa: CASSPTGGDTEAFF
clone_size: .; j_call: TRBJ2-7; d_call: .; v_call: TRBV12-5; cdr3_nt: TGTGCTAGTGCCTCGGGGGCGCGTGAGCAGTACTTC; cdr3_aa: CASASGAREQYF
clone_size: .; j_call: TRBJ1-2; d_call: TRBD1; v_call: TRBV7-2; cdr3_nt: TGTGCCAGCAGCCCAAGGGACAGGGATAACTATGGCTACACCTTC; cdr3_aa: CASSPRDRDNYGYTF
clone_size: .; j_call: TRBJ1-5; d_call: TRBD1; v_call: TRBV6-1; cdr3_nt: TGTGCCAGCAGTGAGCACGGACAGGGCAGCAATCAGCCCCAGCATTTT; cdr3_aa: CASSEHGQGSNQPQHF
clone_size: .; j_call: TRBJ2-5; d_call: TRBD1; v_call: TRBV12-5; cdr3_nt: TGTGCTAGTGCCCTGGGGAGACAGGGAAAGACCCAGTACTTC; cdr3_aa: CASALGRQGKTQYF
clone_size: few; j_call: TRBJ1-1; d_call: .; v_call: TRBV5-4; cdr3_nt: TGTGCCAGCAGCTCACGGAACACTGAAGCTTTCTTT; cdr3_aa: CASSSRNTEAFF
clone_size: .; j_call: TRBJ2-4; d_call: TRBD1; v_call: TRBV7-9; cdr3_nt: TGTGCCAGCAGCCCCCAACGACAGGGTATGGCCAAAAACATTCAGTACTTC; cdr3_aa: CASSPQRQGMAKNIQYF
clone_size: .; j_call: TRBJ2-1; d_call: .; v_call: TRBV4-3; cdr3_nt: TGCGCCAGCAGCCAAGAACAAAGCCAGGGAGACAATGAGCAGTTCTTC; cdr3_aa: CASSQEQSQGDNEQFF
clone_size: .; j_call: TRBJ1-5; d_call: TRBD1; v_call: TRBV27; cdr3_nt: TGTGCCAGCAGTTTCTTAGGACAGGGGAATCAGCCCCAGCATTTT; cdr3_aa: CASSFLGQGNQPQHF
clone_size: .; j_call: TRBJ2-1; d_call: TRBD2; v_call: TRBV4-2; cdr3_nt: TGTGCCAGCAGCAAGACCGGGACTACTTCCTACAATGAGCAGTTCTTC; cdr3_aa: CASSKTGTTSYNEQFF
clone_size: .; j_call: TRBJ2-5; d_call: .; v_call: TRBV28; cdr3_nt: TGTGCCAGCACCCTGGGAGAGACCCAGTACTTC; cdr3_aa: CASTLGETQYF
clone_size: .; j_call: TRBJ2-3; d_call: TRBD1; v_call: TRBV10-3; cdr3_nt: TGTGCCATCAGTGGGCAGGGGGCAGATACGCAGTATTTT; cdr3_aa: CAISGQGADTQYF
clone_size: .; j_call: TRBJ2-7; d_call: .; v_call: TRBV6-6; cdr3_nt: TGTGCCAGCAGTTGGATCTACGAGCAGTACTTC; cdr3_aa: CASSWIYEQYF
clone_size: .; j_call: TRBJ1-1; d_call: .; v_call: TRBV14; cdr3_nt: TGTGCCAGCAGCCAAGATGAAGTTTGGCGGAGCCTGTCTGAAGCTTTCTTT; cdr3_aa: CASSQDEVWRSLSEAFF
clone_size: .; j_call: TRBJ2-1; d_call: TRBD2; v_call: TRBV19; cdr3_nt: TGTGCCAGTAGCTCGTCTAGCGGGGGGCTTGGCTCCTACAATGAGCAGTTCTTC; cdr3_aa: CASSSSSGGLGSYNEQFF
clone_size: .; j_call: TRBJ2-5; d_call: TRBD2; v_call: TRBV5-4; cdr3_nt: TGTGCCAGCAGCTTGGGACTAGCGGGGGGGCGAGAGACCCAGTACTTC; cdr3_aa: CASSLGLAGGRETQYF
clone_size: few; j_call: TRBJ2-2; d_call: .; v_call: TRBV7-9; cdr3_nt: TGTGCCAGCAGCTTAGGTCATGGGCAACACGGGGAGCTGTTTTTT; cdr3_aa: CASSLGHGQHGELFF
clone_size: .; j_call: TRBJ2-3; d_call: TRBD1; v_call: TRBV7-8; cdr3_nt: TGTGCCAGCAGCTTGACAGGGTTGGGCACAGATACGCAGTATTTT; cdr3_aa: CASSLTGLGTDTQYF
clone_size: .; j_call: TRBJ2-1; d_call: .; v_call: TRBV9; cdr3_nt: TGTGCCAGCAGCGTACAGGGGATGTACAATGAGCAGTTCTTC; cdr3_aa: CASSVQGMYNEQFF
clone_size: .; j_call: TRBJ1-5; d_call: .; v_call: TRBV7-2; cdr3_nt: TGTGCCAGCAGCCGAAACAGGGCGGGTCAGCCCCAGCATTTT; cdr3_aa: CASSRNRAGQPQHF
clone_size: .; j_call: TRBJ1-2; d_call: .; v_call: TRBV18; cdr3_nt: TGTGCCAGCTCTCCCGGGACGGATTTTTTCAGCTACACCTTC; cdr3_aa: CASSPGTDFFSYTF
clone_size: .; j_call: TRBJ1-1; d_call: .; v_call: TRBV30; cdr3_nt: TGTGCCTGGTCTGTGAACACTGAAGCTTTCTTT; cdr3_aa: CAWSVNTEAFF
clone_size: once; j_call: TRBJ2-7; d_call: TRBD1; v_call: TRBV5-5; cdr3_nt: TGTGCCAGCAGCTTACAGGGGGCCGGTGTGTACGAGCAGTACTTC; cdr3_aa: CASSLQGAGVYEQYF
clone_size: .; j_call: TRBJ1-5; d_call: .; v_call: TRBV7-9; cdr3_nt: TGTGCCAGCAGCTTATCGGCCAACAATCAGCCCCAGCATTTT; cdr3_aa: CASSLSANNQPQHF
clone_size: few; j_call: TRBJ1-2; d_call: TRBD1; v_call: TRBV6-1; cdr3_nt: TGTGCCAGCAGTGAAGCCGGGACAGGGATTGGAGGCTACACCTTC; cdr3_aa: CASSEAGTGIGGYTF
clone_size: .; j_call: TRBJ1-2; d_call: .; v_call: TRBV5-4; cdr3_nt: TGTGCCAGCAGCTTATCCCGCAGGACCCACTATGGCTACACCTTC; cdr3_aa: CASSLSRRTHYGYTF
clone_size: .; j_call: TRBJ1-6; d_call: .; v_call: TRBV4-1; cdr3_nt: TGCGCCAGCAGCCAACCCCAGGGATCCTATAATTCACCCCTCCACTTT; cdr3_aa: CASSQPQGSYNSPLHF
clone_size: .; j_call: TRBJ2-2; d_call: TRBD2; v_call: TRBV10-1; cdr3_nt: TGCGCCAGCAGGGCGACGGGACTAGCGGGGGGGAACACCGGGGAGCTGTTTTTT; cdr3_aa: CASRATGLAGGNTGELFF
clone_size: .; j_call: TRBJ2-2; d_call: .; v_call: TRBV18; cdr3_nt: TGTGCCAGCTCACCCGGGACGGCGAACACCGGGGAGCTGTTTTTT; cdr3_aa: CASSPGTANTGELFF
clone_size: few; j_call: TRBJ2-3; d_call: .; v_call: TRBV11-1; cdr3_nt: TGTGCCAGCAGCTTGGAAGGCCGTACGTTCACAGATACGCAGTATTTT; cdr3_aa: CASSLEGRTFTDTQYF
clone_size: .; j_call: TRBJ2-3; d_call: .; v_call: TRBV5-4; cdr3_nt: TGTGCCAGCAGCTCGCAATCTAGCGCTAGCACAGATACGCAGTATTTT; cdr3_aa: CASSSQSSASTDTQYF
clone_size: .; j_call: TRBJ1-5; d_call: .; v_call: TRBV11-2; cdr3_nt: TGTGCCAGCAGTGCCGGACAGAGTAGCAATCAGCCCCAGCATTTT; cdr3_aa: CASSAGQSSNQPQHF